This T cell receptor beta chain was identified during a study of blood T cell repertoires in COVID-19. Across the whole study: Donors in the United States, Italy and Spain gave samples during acute or convalescent COVID-19.

As handled by the study authors: Amplified reference gene primers provided the basis for estimating nucleated cell counts. This table comes from immunoSEQ multiplex PCR, and its TCRdb copy is limited to in-frame clones, with some not included. V and J calls and clone size are given by that table; D and trimming were obtained from the DNA. The repertoire holds fewer than 450,000 clones, with approximately 88% as singletons. Enrollment of patients from Seattle took place during active infection, with longitudinal follow-up. The J segment lost 4 bases and the V segment lost 4 bases, leaving 13 bases of the junction unmatched. Germline lookup yields CDR1 LNHDA and CDR2 SQIVND (reference sequence). The CDR3 totals 18 residues.

The chain carries TRBV19 and TRBJ1-2, with 12 bases matching TRBD1. The clonotype comes from a woman between 45 and 65 years old with COVID-19, enrolled during active disease. What was sequenced was peripheral blood. This CDR3 reads CASSRLSGQGAIGYGYTF. CDR3 bases: TGTGCCAGTAGTAGATTGTCGGGACAGGGGGCGATAGGCTATGGCTACACCTTC.